Listed here are 10 T cell receptor beta chains from one sample, sequenced in a study of regulatory T cells in long-lasting Graves disease. Time point given: newly diagnosed GD, antithyroid drugs for less than 3 months. After RNA was extracted from PBMCs, the TCR library was made from it. The TCR beta library used iRepertoire HTBI primers with Arm-PCR amplification of CDR3. Via MiXCR, TCRdb re-called the multiplex PCR reads, giving one row per CDR3 protein. The sample lists about 420,000 distinct CDR3 sequences, about a sixth occurring once. These data are also associated with another study on T cells in Graves' hyperthyroidism and ophthalmopathy.

This sample comprised peripheral blood mononuclear cells (PBMCs), obtained at new diagnosis, from a patient treated with antithyroid drugs. Source of these receptors: a woman younger than 35 with Graves disease.

A few counts support this clonotype. This chain joins TRBV6-2 or TRBV6-3 and TRBJ1-2; TRBD1 matches 7 bases. There are 12 residues in the CDR3. The germline CDR1 and CDR2 sequences are MNHEY and SVGEGT. Germline trimming cut 3 bases from V and 7 bases from J; bases unmatched to any gene: 2. This CDR3 is CASSYTGAGYTF. The CDR3 DNA sequence: TGTGCCAGCAGTTATACAGGGGCTGGCTACACCTTC.

At least ten counts were recorded for this clonotype. This chain joins TRBV2 and TRBJ2-1; 10 positions agree with TRBD1. The V gene's germline CDR1 is SNHLY and CDR2 FYNNEI. CDR3 length: 15 residues. V gave up 4 bases and J gave up 5 bases; unmatched junction bases: 5. The CDR3 nucleotides read TGTGCCAGCAGTGCGACAGGGGGCTGGGACAATGAGCAGTTCTTC. Encoded protein: CASSATGGWDNEQFF.

Many counts were recorded for this clonotype. The chain couples TRBV28 to TRBJ2-7, with D unresolved. CDR1 and CDR2 from the germline V gene are MDHEN and SYDVKM. The length of the CDR3 is 13 residues. V was trimmed by 8 bases and J by 1 base, leaving 12 bases between them. This CDR3 reads CASYMPGSYEQYF. In DNA, the CDR3 is TGTGCCAGCTATATGCCGGGTTCCTACGAGCAGTACTTC.

This clonotype has a handful of counts. V and J are TRBV29-1 and TRBJ1-1; D gene ambiguous. Germline CDR1 SQVTM, CDR2 ANQGSEA. Trimming took 2 bases from V and 10 from J, leaving 8 bases between them. CDR3 size: 10 residues. CDR3 loop: CSVELVRAFF. The CDR3 bases are TGCAGCGTTGAATTGGTAAGAGCTTTCTTT. The entire variable domain, with the rest obtained from reference TRBV29-1 and TRBJ1-1, is as follows: SAVISQKPSRDICQRGTSLTIQCQVDSQVTMMFWYRQQPGQSLTLIATANQGSEATYESGFVIDKFPISRPNLTFSTLTVSNMSPEDSSIYLCSVELVRAFFGQGTRLTVV.

This clonotype was seen many times. V is TRBV7-2 and J is TRBJ1-2; TRBD1 matches at 9 bases. Germline loops: CDR1 SGHTA, CDR2 FQGNSA. The J segment lost 6 bases and the V segment lost 2 bases, leaving 10 bases of the junction unmatched. The length of the CDR3 is 16 residues. The CDR3 sequence: CASSLRRQGGADGYTF. CDR3 DNA: TGTGCCAGCAGCTTAAGAAGACAGGGGGGCGCGGATGGCTACACCTTC.

This clonotype was observed a few times. The gene calls are TRBV15 and TRBJ1-5; D not certain. In germline, CDR1 is LNHNV, CDR2 YYDKDF (reference sequence). V shed 0 bases and J shed 5 bases, with 2 bases lying between them. The length of the CDR3 is 12 residues. In DNA form, the CDR3 reads TGTGCCACCAGCAGAGATTATCAGCCCCAGCATTTT. Residues: CATSRDYQPQHF.

As regards this clonotype: A much larger clone lies one base from this, so it may be a read error. The rearrangement joins TRBV18 to TRBJ1-4; D is undetermined. The V end was cut by 1 base, the J end by 3 bases, with 3 bases between. Germline lookup yields CDR1 KGHSH and CDR2 LQKENI. The CDR3 length is 13 residues. CDR3 DNA sequence: TGTGCCAGCTCACCACAGGCTAATGAAAAACTGTTTTTT. Translated: CASSPQANEKLFF.

This clonotype was counted a single time. The gene calls are TRBV5-1 and TRBJ2-5; D uncertain. The CDR3 runs 15 residues. Per the germline V gene, CDR1 is SGHRS and CDR2 is YFSETQ. Trimming stripped 2 bases from V and 4 bases from J, with 15 bases between. This CDR3 is CASSFGSHMGETQYF. The CDR3, as DNA: TGCGCCAGCAGCTTCGGCTCCCATATGGGAGAGACCCAGTACTTC.

This clonotype was seen many times. For the CDR3, the DNA is TGTGCCAGCAAACAGGGGCGCACAGATACGCAGTATTTT. Amino acids: CASKQGRTDTQYF. The chain links TRBV28 to TRBJ2-3; TRBD1 matches 7 bases. This CDR3 contains 13 residues. Germline assignment: CDR1 MDHEN and CDR2 SYDVKM. Unmatched junction bases numbered 2, after V lost 7 bases and J lost 1 base.

This clonotype was detected many times. The gene calls are TRBV7-2 and TRBJ2-3, with D possibly being TRBD1 (5 bases). The CDR3 has 15 amino acids. Looked up from germline, CDR1 is SGHTA and CDR2 is FQGNSA. Trimming cost V 1 base and J 2 bases, with 10 bases left between them. The CDR3 nucleotides are TGTGCCAGCAGCTTAGTAGGGGTGGTCACAGATACGCAGTATTTT. This codes for CASSLVGVVTDTQYF.